This passage covers 6 T cell receptor beta chains from one sample sequenced in a study of control samples from healthy donors and cancer patients. Clones were read by immunoSEQ multiplex PCR, and TCRdb kept only the in-frame ones, dropping some. The sample shows more than 45,000 clones, less than 95% of them seen only once. Material for sequencing was PBMCs. Receptors were obtained from a man aged 25 to 40 with colorectal cancer.

CDR3 residues: CASSLGVPNYGYTF. In DNA form, the CDR3 reads TGTGCCAGCAGCTTGGGGGTTCCTAACTATGGCTACACCTTC. The chain uses TRBV5-4 and TRBJ1-2; D unresolved. The CDR3 has 14 amino acids. In germline, CDR1 is SGHNT, CDR2 YYREEE (reference sequence). V was clipped by 0 bases and J by 0 bases, with 6 bases between them.

The chain has TRBV6-5 and TRBJ2-2, with TRBD1 matching 10 bases. Trimming took 6 bases from V and 5 from J; bases not matched to a gene: 6. From germline, CDR1 is MNHEY and CDR2 SVGAGI. The length of the CDR3 is 15 residues. CDR3 residues: CASSWDRGNTGELFF. CDR3 nucleotides: TGTGCCAGCAGCTGGGACAGGGGTAATACCGGGGAGCTGTTTTTT.

V is TRBV3-1 (or the pseudogene TRBV3-2) and J is TRBJ2-3; the match to TRBD2 covers 11 bases. With V trimmed by 0 bases and J by 1 base, 3 bases remained unmatched. Germline V gene data show CDR1 as LGHDT and CDR2 as YNNKEL (reference sequence). This CDR3 spans 17 amino acids. The DNA for the CDR3 is TGTGCCAGCAGCCAAGAGTTTAGCGGGGGGGGCACAGATACGCAGTATTTT. This codes for CASSQEFSGGGTDTQYF.

V usage is TRBV18 and J usage is TRBJ1-2; tentative D call: TRBD1 (6 bases). The V end was cut by 0 bases, the J end by 0 bases, with 11 bases between. Germline-derived CDR1 and CDR2 are KGHSH and LQKENI. This CDR3 has 16 residues. The CDR3 loop reads CASSPPWGQPNYGYTF. As DNA, the CDR3 is TGTGCCAGCTCACCACCGTGGGGGCAGCCTAACTATGGCTACACCTTC.

The gene calls are TRBV5-6 and TRBJ2-2; 8 nucleotides match TRBD2. The CDR3 runs to 16 residues. J lost 1 base, V lost 3 bases, and 5 bases had no gene match. The germline V gene encodes CDR1 SGHDT and CDR2 YYEEEE. The CDR3 spells CASSSWTSLNTGELFF. The CDR3 DNA is TGTGCCAGCAGCTCCTGGACTAGCTTGAACACCGGGGAGCTGTTTTTT.

V is TRBV4-2 and J is TRBJ1-4; D gene unclear. Trimming cost V 1 base and J 6 bases, with 9 bases left between them. This CDR3 comprises 14 residues. Germline V gene lookup returns CDR1 LGHNA and CDR2 YNFKEQ. CDR3 residues: CASSQGARDEKLFF. The CDR3 DNA follows: TGTGCCAGCAGCCAAGGGGCTCGGGATGAAAAACTGTTTTTT.